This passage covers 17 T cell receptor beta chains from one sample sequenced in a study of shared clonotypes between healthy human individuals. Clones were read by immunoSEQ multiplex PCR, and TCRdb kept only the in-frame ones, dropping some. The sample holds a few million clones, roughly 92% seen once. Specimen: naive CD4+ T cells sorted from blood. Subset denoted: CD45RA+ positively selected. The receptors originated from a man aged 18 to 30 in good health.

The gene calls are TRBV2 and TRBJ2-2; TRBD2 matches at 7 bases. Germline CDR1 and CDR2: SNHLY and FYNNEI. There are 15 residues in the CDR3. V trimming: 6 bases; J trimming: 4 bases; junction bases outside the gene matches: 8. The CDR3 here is CASRGPTSVTGELFF. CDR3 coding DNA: TGTGCCAGCAGGGGTCCTACTAGCGTCACCGGGGAGCTGTTTTTT.

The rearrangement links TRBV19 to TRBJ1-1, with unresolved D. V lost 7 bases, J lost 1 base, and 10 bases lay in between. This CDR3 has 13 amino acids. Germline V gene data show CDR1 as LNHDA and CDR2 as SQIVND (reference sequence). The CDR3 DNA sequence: TGTGCCAGTATCCCCGGGCGGAACACTGAAGCTTTCTTT. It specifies CASIPGRNTEAFF. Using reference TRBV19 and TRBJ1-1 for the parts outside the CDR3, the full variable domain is DGGITQSPKYLFRKEGQNVTLSCEQNLNHDAMYWYRQDPGQGLRLIYYSQIVNDFQKGDIAEGYSVSREKKESFPLTVTSAQKNPTAFYLCASIPGRNTEAFFGQGTRLTVV.

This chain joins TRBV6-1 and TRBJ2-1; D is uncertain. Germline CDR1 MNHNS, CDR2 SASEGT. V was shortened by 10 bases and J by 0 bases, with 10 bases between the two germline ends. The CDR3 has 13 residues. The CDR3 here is CATTLPSYNEQFF. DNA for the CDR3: TGTGCCACCACCCTTCCCTCCTACAATGAGCAGTTCTTC.

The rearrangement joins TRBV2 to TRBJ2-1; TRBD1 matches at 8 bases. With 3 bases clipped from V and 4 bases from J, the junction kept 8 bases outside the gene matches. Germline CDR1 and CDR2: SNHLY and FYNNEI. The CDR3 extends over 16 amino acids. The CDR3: CASSERGDRSYNEQFF. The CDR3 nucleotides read TGTGCCAGCAGTGAGAGGGGGGACAGGTCATACAATGAGCAGTTCTTC.

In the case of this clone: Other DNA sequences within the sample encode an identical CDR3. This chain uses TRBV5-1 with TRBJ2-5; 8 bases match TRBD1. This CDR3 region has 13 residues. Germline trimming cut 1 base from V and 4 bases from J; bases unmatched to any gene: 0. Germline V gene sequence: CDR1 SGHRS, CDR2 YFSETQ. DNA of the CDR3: TGCGCCAGCAGCTTGCAGGGGGCAGAGACCCAGTACTTC. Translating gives CASSLQGAETQYF.

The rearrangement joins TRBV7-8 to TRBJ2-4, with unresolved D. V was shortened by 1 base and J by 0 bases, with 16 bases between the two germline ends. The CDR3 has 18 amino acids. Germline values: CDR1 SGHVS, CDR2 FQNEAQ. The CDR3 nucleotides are TGTGCCAGCAGCTTAGAAAGGCGCGCTCCCATAGCCAAAAACATTCAGTACTTC. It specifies CASSLERRAPIAKNIQYF.

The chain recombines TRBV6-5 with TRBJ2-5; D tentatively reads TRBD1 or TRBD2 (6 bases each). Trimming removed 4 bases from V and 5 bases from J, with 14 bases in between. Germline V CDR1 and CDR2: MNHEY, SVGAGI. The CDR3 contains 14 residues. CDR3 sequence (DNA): TGTGCCAGCAGTTCACTAACAGGGAGGGAGACCCAGTACTTC. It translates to CASSSLTGRETQYF.

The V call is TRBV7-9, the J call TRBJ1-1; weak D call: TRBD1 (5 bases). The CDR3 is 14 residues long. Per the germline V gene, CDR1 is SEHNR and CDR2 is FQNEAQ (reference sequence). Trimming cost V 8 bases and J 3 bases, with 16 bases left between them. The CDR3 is CASSRGIVDTEAFF. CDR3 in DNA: TGTGCCAGCTCGAGGGGAATAGTTGACACTGAAGCTTTCTTT.

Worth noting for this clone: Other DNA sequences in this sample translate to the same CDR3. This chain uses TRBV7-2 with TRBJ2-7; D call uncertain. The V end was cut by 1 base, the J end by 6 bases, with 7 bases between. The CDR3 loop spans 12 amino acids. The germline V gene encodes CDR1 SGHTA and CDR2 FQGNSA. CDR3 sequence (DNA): TGTGCCAGCAGCTTAGGGTATGGCGAGCAGTACTTC. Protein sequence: CASSLGYGEQYF. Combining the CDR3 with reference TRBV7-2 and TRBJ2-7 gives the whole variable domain GAGVSQSPSNKVTEKGKDVELRCDPISGHTALYWYRQSLGQGLEFLIYFQGNSAPDKSGLPSDRFSAERTGGSVSTLTIQRTQQEDSAVYLCASSLGYGEQYFGPGTRLTVT.

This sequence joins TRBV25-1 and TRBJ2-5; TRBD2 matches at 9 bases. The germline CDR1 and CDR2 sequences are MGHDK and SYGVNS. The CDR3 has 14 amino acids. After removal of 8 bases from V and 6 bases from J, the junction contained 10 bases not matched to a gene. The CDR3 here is CASSSPGLAKTQYF. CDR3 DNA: TGTGCCAGCTCATCGCCGGGACTAGCAAAGACCCAGTACTTC.

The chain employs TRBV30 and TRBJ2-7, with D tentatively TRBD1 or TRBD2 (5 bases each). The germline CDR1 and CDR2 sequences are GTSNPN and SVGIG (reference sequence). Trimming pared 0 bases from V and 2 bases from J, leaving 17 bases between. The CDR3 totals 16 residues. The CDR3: CAWSVSWTQTTYEQYF. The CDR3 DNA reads TGTGCCTGGAGTGTTAGTTGGACACAGACTACCTACGAGCAGTACTTC.

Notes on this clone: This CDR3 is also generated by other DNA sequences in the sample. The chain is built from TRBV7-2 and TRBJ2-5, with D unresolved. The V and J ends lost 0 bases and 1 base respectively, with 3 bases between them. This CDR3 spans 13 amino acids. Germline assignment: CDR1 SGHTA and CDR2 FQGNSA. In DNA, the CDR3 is TGTGCCAGCAGCTTAGCAGTCCAAGAGACCCAGTACTTC. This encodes CASSLAVQETQYF.

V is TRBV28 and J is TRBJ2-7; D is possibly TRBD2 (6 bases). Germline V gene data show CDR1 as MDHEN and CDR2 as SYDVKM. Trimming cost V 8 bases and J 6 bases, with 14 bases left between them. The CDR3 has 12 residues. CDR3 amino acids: CASGGRSGEQYF. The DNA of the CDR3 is TGTGCCAGCGGGGGGAGGTCGGGCGAGCAGTACTTC.

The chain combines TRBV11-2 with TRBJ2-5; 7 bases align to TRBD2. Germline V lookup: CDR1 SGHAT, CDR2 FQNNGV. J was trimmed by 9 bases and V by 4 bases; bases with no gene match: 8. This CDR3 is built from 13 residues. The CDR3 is CASSYGLDEAQYF. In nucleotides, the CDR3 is TGTGCCAGCAGCTACGGACTAGATGAGGCCCAGTACTTC.

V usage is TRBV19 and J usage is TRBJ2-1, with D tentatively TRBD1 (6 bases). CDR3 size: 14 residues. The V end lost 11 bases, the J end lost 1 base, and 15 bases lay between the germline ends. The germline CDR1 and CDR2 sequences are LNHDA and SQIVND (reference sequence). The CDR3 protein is CASAQGESYNEQFF. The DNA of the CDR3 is TGTGCCTCGGCACAGGGAGAATCCTACAATGAGCAGTTCTTC. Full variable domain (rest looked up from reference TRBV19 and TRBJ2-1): DGGITQSPKYLFRKEGQNVTLSCEQNLNHDAMYWYRQDPGQGLRLIYYSQIVNDFQKGDIAEGYSVSREKKESFPLTVTSAQKNPTAFYLCASAQGESYNEQFFGPGTRLTVL.

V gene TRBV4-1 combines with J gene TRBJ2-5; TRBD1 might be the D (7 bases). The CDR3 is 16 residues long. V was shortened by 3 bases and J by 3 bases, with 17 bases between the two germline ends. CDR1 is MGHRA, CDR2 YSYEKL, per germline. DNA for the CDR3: TGCGCCAGCAGCCATCCTGAGAGCAGGGGGGAAGAGACCCAGTACTTC. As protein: CASSHPESRGEETQYF.

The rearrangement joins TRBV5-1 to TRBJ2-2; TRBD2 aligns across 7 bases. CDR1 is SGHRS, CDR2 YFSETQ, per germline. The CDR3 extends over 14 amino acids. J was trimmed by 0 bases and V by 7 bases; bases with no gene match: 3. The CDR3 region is CASGGLTNTGELFF. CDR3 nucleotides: TGCGCCAGCGGGGGACTAACGAACACCGGGGAGCTGTTTTTT.